These T cell receptor beta chains were read from a single sample in a study of T cell responses to AZD1222 COVID-19 vaccine. Generated by immunoSEQ multiplex PCR, the TCRdb table keeps only in-frame clones and is missing some. The sample carries more than 150,000 clones, 88% recorded once. The input for sequencing was peripheral blood, taken 28 days after the second AZD1222 dose. The source is an adult who received the AZD1222 COVID-19 vaccine. The CDR3 runs from the conserved cysteine through the conserved F or W. The D gene is left open where the match is weak. Size is stated for part of the rows, as once, few or many counts, or as a class when the clone is expanded.

d_call: NA
v_call: TRBV7-8
j_call: TRBJ2-1
clone_size: NA
cdr3_nt: TGTGCCAGCAGCTCTCGCTTCTCCTACAATGAGCAGTTCTTC
cdr3_aa: CASSSRFSYNEQFF

d_call: TRBD2
v_call: TRBV28
j_call: TRBJ2-1
clone_size: NA
cdr3_nt: TGTGCCAGCAGTTTAGGGCAGGCCAGCTGGGCGGGAGGGTTCGACAATGAGCAGTTCTTC
cdr3_aa: CASSLGQASWAGGFDNEQFF

d_call: NA
v_call: TRBV5-4
j_call: TRBJ1-3
clone_size: NA
cdr3_nt: TGTGCCAGCAGCAAACAGGTTACTGGAAACACCATATATTTT
cdr3_aa: CASSKQVTGNTIYF

d_call: NA
v_call: TRBV9
j_call: TRBJ1-6
clone_size: NA
cdr3_nt: TGTGCCAGCAGCGTATCCGGGTTTGATTCACCCCTCCACTTT
cdr3_aa: CASSVSGFDSPLHF

d_call: TRBD1
v_call: TRBV6-2/TRBV6-3
j_call: TRBJ2-4
clone_size: few
cdr3_nt: TGTGCCAGCAGTTACTCGATACAGGGGCCGGGTAAAGGCAAAAACATTCAGTACTTC
cdr3_aa: CASSYSIQGPGKGKNIQYF

d_call: NA
v_call: TRBV19
j_call: TRBJ1-1
clone_size: NA
cdr3_nt: TGTGCCAGTAGTATCAGACCCCTGAACACTGAAGCTTTCTTT
cdr3_aa: CASSIRPLNTEAFF

d_call: TRBD2
v_call: TRBV9
j_call: TRBJ2-7
clone_size: once
cdr3_nt: TGTGCCAGCAGCGAGGGACTAGACTCCTACGAGCAGTACTTC
cdr3_aa: CASSEGLDSYEQYF

d_call: NA
v_call: TRBV30
j_call: TRBJ1-2
clone_size: NA
cdr3_nt: TGTGCCTGGAGGGGTCCCGCTTCCTATGGCTACACCTTC
cdr3_aa: CAWRGPASYGYTF

d_call: TRBD1
v_call: TRBV6-5
j_call: TRBJ1-6
clone_size: few
cdr3_nt: TGTGCCAGCAGTTACACCACAGGGGAGGATTCACCCCTCCACTTT
cdr3_aa: CASSYTTGEDSPLHF

d_call: NA
v_call: TRBV7-9
j_call: TRBJ1-2
clone_size: NA
cdr3_nt: TGTGCCAGCAGCTCTACTCCTTTTGGAGGCTACACCTTC
cdr3_aa: CASSSTPFGGYTF

d_call: TRBD2
v_call: TRBV27
j_call: TRBJ2-1
clone_size: NA
cdr3_nt: TGTGCCAGCAGGGCAAGCGGGAGGGTAGGGCAGTTCTTC
cdr3_aa: CASRASGRVGQFF

d_call: NA
v_call: TRBV20-1
j_call: TRBJ2-1
clone_size: NA
cdr3_nt: TGCAGACCGACTAGGGGCGATGAGCAGTTCTTC
cdr3_aa: CRPTRGDEQFF

d_call: NA
v_call: TRBV24-1
j_call: TRBJ2-2
clone_size: NA
cdr3_nt: TGTGCCACCAGTGATCCTGCAGGGCCCTACACCGGGGAGCTGTTTTTT
cdr3_aa: CATSDPAGPYTGELFF

d_call: NA
v_call: TRBV19
j_call: TRBJ1-1
clone_size: NA
cdr3_nt: TGTGCCAGTAGTATAGATCGAGGCGGCACTGAAGCTTTCTTT
cdr3_aa: CASSIDRGGTEAFF

d_call: NA
v_call: TRBV7-2
j_call: TRBJ1-6
clone_size: NA
cdr3_nt: TGTGCCAGCAGCTTTCGAAAGAATTCACCCCTCCACTTT
cdr3_aa: CASSFRKNSPLHF

d_call: TRBD2
v_call: TRBV28
j_call: TRBJ2-1
clone_size: NA
cdr3_nt: TGTGCCAGCACCCACCGAACCCCCACCTGGGTGATAGGGAGGGCCCGGGTTTTTGAGCAGTTCTTC
cdr3_aa: CASTHRTPTWVIGRARVFEQFF

d_call: TRBD1
v_call: TRBV10-3
j_call: TRBJ1-3
clone_size: NA
cdr3_nt: TGTGCCATCAGACAGGGGGCGCCGGGAAACACCATATATTTT
cdr3_aa: CAIRQGAPGNTIYF

d_call: TRBD1
v_call: TRBV9
j_call: TRBJ1-2
clone_size: NA
cdr3_nt: TGTGCCAGCAGCGTAGCGTCCCGACAGGGGGCGACGGGTGGCTACACCTTC
cdr3_aa: CASSVASRQGATGGYTF

d_call: NA
v_call: TRBV19
j_call: TRBJ2-5
clone_size: NA
cdr3_nt: TGTGCCAGTAGCCCTGCCCGGGGGGAGACCCAGTACTTC
cdr3_aa: CASSPARGETQYF

d_call: NA
v_call: TRBV19
j_call: TRBJ1-1
clone_size: NA
cdr3_nt: TGTGCCACCACCGACGGGGGCTCGATGAACACTGAAGCTTTCTTT
cdr3_aa: CATTDGGSMNTEAFF

d_call: TRBD1
v_call: TRBV25-1
j_call: TRBJ1-4
clone_size: NA
cdr3_nt: TGTGCCAGCAGTTCCAAGACAGGGGGAAATGAAAAACTGTTTTTT
cdr3_aa: CASSSKTGGNEKLFF

d_call: NA
v_call: TRBV28
j_call: TRBJ1-6
clone_size: NA
cdr3_nt: TGTGCCAGCAGGGATCCGAATTCACCCCTCCACTTT
cdr3_aa: CASRDPNSPLHF

d_call: TRBD2
v_call: TRBV27
j_call: TRBJ2-1
clone_size: NA
cdr3_nt: TGTGCCAGCAGTTTGGGGCGGGAGCACAATGAGCAGTTCTTC
cdr3_aa: CASSLGREHNEQFF

d_call: NA
v_call: TRBV4-2
j_call: TRBJ1-3
clone_size: few
cdr3_nt: TGTGCCAGCAGCCAAGTCGGTACTGGAAACACCATATATTTT
cdr3_aa: CASSQVGTGNTIYF

d_call: NA
v_call: TRBV5-5
j_call: TRBJ1-1
clone_size: NA
cdr3_nt: TGTGCCAGCAGCTTGGGGACAGCCCTGAACACTGAAGCTTTCTTT
cdr3_aa: CASSLGTALNTEAFF

d_call: TRBD2
v_call: TRBV5-1
j_call: TRBJ2-1
clone_size: NA
cdr3_nt: TGCGCCAGCAGCCCCGGGACTAGCGGGGGGAGCGAGTTCTTC
cdr3_aa: CASSPGTSGGSEFF

d_call: NA
v_call: TRBV19
j_call: TRBJ2-3
clone_size: NA
cdr3_nt: TGTGCCAGTAGTACCCCCGCAGGGGCAGATACGCAGTATTTT
cdr3_aa: CASSTPAGADTQYF

d_call: NA
v_call: TRBV9
j_call: TRBJ1-2
clone_size: few
cdr3_nt: TGTGCCAGCAGCCCCAGCGGCGGTTATGGCTACACCTTC
cdr3_aa: CASSPSGGYGYTF

d_call: NA
v_call: TRBV18
j_call: TRBJ1-2
clone_size: NA
cdr3_nt: TGTGCCAGCTCACCGTACTCTTCAGGGGTTGCCGCTAACTATGGCTACACCTTC
cdr3_aa: CASSPYSSGVAANYGYTF

d_call: NA
v_call: TRBV13
j_call: TRBJ1-6
clone_size: few
cdr3_nt: TGTGCCAGCAGCTCTCGCAGGAATTCACCCCTCCACTTT
cdr3_aa: CASSSRRNSPLHF

d_call: NA
v_call: TRBV3-1/TRBV3-2
j_call: TRBJ2-7
clone_size: NA
cdr3_nt: TGTGCCAGCAGCCAAGATCTCCCGTACTACGAGCAGTACTTC
cdr3_aa: CASSQDLPYYEQYF

d_call: TRBD1
v_call: TRBV9
j_call: TRBJ1-1
clone_size: NA
cdr3_nt: TGTGCCAGCAGCGTAGTAAGGACAGGGTCCGAAGCTTTCTTT
cdr3_aa: CASSVVRTGSEAFF